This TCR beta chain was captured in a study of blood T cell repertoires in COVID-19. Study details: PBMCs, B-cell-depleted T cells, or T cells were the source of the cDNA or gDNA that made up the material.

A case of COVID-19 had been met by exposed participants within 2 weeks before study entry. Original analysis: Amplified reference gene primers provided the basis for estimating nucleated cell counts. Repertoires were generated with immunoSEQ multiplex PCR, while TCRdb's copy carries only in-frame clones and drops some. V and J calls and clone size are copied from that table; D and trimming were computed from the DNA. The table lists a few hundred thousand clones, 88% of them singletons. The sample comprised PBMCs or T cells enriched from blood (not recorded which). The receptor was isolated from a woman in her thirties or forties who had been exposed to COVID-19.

Written as DNA, the CDR3 is TGTGCCAGCAGCTGGGCCCCAGATGGGAATTCACCCCTCCACTTT. Residues: CASSWAPDGNSPLHF. This chain uses TRBV11-2 with TRBJ1-6; D is unresolved. The CDR3 extends over 15 amino acids. Germline CDR1 and CDR2: SGHAT and FQNNGV. V lost 4 bases, J lost 7 bases, and 14 bases lay in between.